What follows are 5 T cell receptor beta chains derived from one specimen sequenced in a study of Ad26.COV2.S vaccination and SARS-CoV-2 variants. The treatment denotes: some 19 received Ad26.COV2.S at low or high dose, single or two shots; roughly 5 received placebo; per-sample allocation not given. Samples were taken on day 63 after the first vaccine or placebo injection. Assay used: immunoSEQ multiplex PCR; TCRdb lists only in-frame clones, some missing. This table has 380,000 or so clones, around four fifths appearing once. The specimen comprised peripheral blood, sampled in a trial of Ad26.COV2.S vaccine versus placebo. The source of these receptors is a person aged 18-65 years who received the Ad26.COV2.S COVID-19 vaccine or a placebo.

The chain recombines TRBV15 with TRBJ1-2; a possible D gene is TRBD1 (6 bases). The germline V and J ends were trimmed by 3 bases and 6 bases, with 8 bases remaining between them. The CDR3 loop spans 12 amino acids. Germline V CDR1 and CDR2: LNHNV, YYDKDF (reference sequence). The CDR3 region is CATSRDRNGYTF. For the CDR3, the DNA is TGTGCCACCAGCAGGGACAGAAATGGCTACACCTTC.

CDR3 sequence reads: CASSRQGRGNTIYF. DNA for the CDR3: TGTGCCAGCAGCCGTCAGGGGCGCGGAAACACCATATATTTT. The rearrangement uses TRBV4-2 and TRBJ1-3, with D perhaps matching TRBD1 (6 bases). From germline, CDR1 is LGHNA and CDR2 YNFKEQ. V lost 4 bases and J 4 bases, leaving 11 bases between the germline ends. The CDR3 sequence is 14 residues long.

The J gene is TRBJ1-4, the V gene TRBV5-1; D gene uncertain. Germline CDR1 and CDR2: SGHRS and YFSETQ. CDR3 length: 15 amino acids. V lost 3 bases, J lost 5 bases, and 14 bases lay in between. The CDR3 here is CASSSRRWLNEKLFF. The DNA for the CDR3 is TGCGCCAGCAGCTCTCGACGGTGGTTGAATGAAAAACTGTTTTTT.

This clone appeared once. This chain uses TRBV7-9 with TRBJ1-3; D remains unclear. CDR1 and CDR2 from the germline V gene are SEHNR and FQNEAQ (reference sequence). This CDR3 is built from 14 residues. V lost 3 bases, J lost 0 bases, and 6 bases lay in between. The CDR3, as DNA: TGTGCCAGCAGCTTTAGCATCTCTGGAAACACCATATATTTT. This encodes CASSFSISGNTIYF.

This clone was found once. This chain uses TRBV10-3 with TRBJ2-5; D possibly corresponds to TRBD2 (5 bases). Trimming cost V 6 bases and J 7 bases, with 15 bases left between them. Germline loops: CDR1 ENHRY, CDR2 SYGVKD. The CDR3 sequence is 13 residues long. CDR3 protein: CAIREDGSGTQYF. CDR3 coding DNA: TGTGCCATCAGGGAGGACGGTTCGGGGACCCAGTACTTC.